A single sample is the source of the 3 T cell receptor beta chains below, sequenced in a study of blood T cell repertoires in COVID-19 (dated by TCRdb to 2018 to 2020). The library was built by means of the immunoSEQ multiplex PCR assay. As stored in TCRdb, this immuneACCESS dataset retains in-frame rearrangements with V and J assigned. A fraction of the clones does not appear; measured against another copy, unresolved V genes explain less than half of the discrepancy, and the remainder lacks a known reason. The sample records over 250,000 clones, roughly 90% of which are singletons. The ten largest make up over 10% of the sample. Sequencing was carried out using peripheral blood. The receptors were sampled from a woman aged 70-85 years with COVID-19, enrolled during active disease.

This clone was seen a few times. The chain recombines TRBV9 with TRBJ2-7, with 9 bases fitting TRBD1. V was pared by 1 base and J by 5 bases, with 4 bases of the junction left unmatched. In germline, CDR1 is SGDLS, CDR2 YYNGEE. The length of the CDR3 is 14 residues. The DNA for the CDR3 is TGTGCCAGCAGCGTAATAGGACAGGGGAACGAGCAGTACTTC. It specifies CASSVIGQGNEQYF.

This chain links TRBV11-1 with TRBJ1-4; the D is unclear. Per germline, CDR1 SGHAT and CDR2 FQDESV (reference sequence). This CDR3 has 13 amino acids. Trimming removed 1 base from V and 8 bases from J, with 8 bases in between. DNA for the CDR3: TGTGCCAGCAGCTTAGAGGAGCAGGAAAAACTGTTTTTT. Protein sequence: CASSLEEQEKLFF.

The chain uses TRBV12-3 or TRBV12-4 and TRBJ1-5; D is possibly TRBD1 (5 bases). V was cut by 8 bases and J by 0 bases, with 8 bases left in between. The CDR3 length is 13 residues. The CDR3 sequence: CASGGSSNQPQHF. For the CDR3, the DNA is TGTGCCAGCGGGGGGAGTAGCAATCAGCCCCAGCATTTT.